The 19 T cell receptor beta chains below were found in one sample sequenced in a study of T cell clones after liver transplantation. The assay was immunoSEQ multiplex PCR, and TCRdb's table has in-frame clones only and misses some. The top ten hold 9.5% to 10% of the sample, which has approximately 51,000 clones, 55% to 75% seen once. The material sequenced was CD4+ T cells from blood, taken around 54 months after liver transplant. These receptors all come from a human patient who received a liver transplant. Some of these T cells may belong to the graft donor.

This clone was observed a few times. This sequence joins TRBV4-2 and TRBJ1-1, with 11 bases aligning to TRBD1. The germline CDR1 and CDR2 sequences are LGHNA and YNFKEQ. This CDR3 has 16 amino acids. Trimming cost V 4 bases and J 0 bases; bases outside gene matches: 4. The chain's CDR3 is CASSPGTGGMNTEAFF. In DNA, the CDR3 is TGTGCCAGCAGCCCTGGGACAGGGGGAATGAACACTGAAGCTTTCTTT.

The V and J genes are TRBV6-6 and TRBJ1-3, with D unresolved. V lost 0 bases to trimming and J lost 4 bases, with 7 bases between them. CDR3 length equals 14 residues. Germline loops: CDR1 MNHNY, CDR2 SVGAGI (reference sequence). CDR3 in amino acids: CASSYSGSGNTIYF. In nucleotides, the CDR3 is TGTGCCAGCAGTTACTCAGGGAGCGGAAACACCATATATTTT.

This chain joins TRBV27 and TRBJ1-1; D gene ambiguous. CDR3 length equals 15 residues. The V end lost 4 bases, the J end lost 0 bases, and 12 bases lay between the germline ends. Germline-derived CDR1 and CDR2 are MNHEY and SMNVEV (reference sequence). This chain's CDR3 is CASSSGVWMNTEAFF. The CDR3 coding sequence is TGTGCCAGCAGTTCCGGGGTCTGGATGAACACTGAAGCTTTCTTT.

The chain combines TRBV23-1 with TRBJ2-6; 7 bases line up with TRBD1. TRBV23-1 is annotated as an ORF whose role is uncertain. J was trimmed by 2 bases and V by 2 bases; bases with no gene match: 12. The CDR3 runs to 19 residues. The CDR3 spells CASSQASPTTGTGANVLTF. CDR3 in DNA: TGCGCCAGCAGTCAAGCATCCCCAACGACAGGGACTGGGGCCAACGTCCTGACTTTC.

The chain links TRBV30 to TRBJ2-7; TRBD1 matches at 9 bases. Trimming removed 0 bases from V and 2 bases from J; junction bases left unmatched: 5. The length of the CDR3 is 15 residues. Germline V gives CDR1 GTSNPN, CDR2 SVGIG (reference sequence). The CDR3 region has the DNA TGTGCCTGGAGTGTCGGGACAGGGCTAACCTACGAGCAGTACTTC. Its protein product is CAWSVGTGLTYEQYF.

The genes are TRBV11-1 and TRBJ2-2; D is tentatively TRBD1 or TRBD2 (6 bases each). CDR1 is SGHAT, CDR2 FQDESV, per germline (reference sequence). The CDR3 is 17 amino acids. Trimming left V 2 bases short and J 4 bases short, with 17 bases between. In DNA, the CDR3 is TGTGCCAGCAGCTTAACGAGGGGGGCGAAGGGCACCGGGGAGCTGTTTTTT. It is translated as CASSLTRGAKGTGELFF.

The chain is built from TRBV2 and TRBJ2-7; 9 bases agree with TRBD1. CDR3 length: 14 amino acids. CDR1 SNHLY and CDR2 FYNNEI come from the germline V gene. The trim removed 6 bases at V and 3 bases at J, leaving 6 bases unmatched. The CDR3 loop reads CASSPGTGNYEQYF. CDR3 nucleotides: TGTGCCAGCAGCCCCGGGACAGGGAACTACGAGCAGTACTTC.

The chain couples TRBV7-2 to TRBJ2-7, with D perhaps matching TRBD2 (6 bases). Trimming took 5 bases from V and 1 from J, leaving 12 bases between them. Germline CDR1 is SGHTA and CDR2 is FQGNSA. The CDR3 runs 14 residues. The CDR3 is CASSLDSGSYEQYF. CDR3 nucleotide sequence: TGTGCCAGCAGCCTAGATAGCGGATCCTACGAGCAGTACTTC.

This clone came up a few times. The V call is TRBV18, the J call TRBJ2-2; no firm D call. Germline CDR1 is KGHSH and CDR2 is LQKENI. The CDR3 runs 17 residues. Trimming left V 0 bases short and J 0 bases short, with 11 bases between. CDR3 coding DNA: TGTGCCAGCTCACCACCGATGACTCTAGCGAACACCGGGGAGCTGTTTTTT. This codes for CASSPPMTLANTGELFF.

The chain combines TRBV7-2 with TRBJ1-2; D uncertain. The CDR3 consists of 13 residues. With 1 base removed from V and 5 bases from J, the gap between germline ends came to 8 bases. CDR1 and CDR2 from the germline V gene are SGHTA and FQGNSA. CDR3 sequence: CASSLEQSYGYTF. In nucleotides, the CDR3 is TGTGCCAGCAGCTTAGAACAGTCATATGGCTACACCTTC.

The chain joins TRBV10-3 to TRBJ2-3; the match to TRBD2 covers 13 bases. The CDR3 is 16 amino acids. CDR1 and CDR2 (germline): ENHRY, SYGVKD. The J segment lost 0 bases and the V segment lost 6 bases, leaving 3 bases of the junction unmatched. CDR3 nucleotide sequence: TGTGCCATCAGACTAGCGGGGGGGACTAGCACAGATACGCAGTATTTT. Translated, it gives CAIRLAGGTSTDTQYF.

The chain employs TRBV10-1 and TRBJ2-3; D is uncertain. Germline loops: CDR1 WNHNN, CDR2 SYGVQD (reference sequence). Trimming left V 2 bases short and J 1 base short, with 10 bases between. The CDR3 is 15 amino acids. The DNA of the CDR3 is TGCGCCAGCAGTGAGATCTGGGGTGGCACAGATACGCAGTATTTT. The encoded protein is CASSEIWGGTDTQYF.

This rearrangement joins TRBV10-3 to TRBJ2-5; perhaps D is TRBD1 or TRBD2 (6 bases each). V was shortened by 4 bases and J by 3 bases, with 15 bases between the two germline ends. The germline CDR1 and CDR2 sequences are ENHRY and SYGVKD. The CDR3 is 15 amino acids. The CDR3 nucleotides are TGTGCCATCAGTGGTGGGGGGCTAAGTGAAGAGACCCAGTACTTC. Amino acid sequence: CAISGGGLSEETQYF.

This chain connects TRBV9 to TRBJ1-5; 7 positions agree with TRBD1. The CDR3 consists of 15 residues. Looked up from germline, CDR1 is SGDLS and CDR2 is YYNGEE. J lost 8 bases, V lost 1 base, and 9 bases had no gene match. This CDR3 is CASSVSTGKGEPQHF. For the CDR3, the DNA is TGTGCCAGCAGCGTATCGACAGGGAAGGGAGAGCCCCAGCATTTT. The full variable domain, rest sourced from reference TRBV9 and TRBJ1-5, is DSGVTQTPKHLITATGQRVTLRCSPRSGDLSVYWYQQSLDQGLQFLIQYYNGEERAKGNILERFSAQQFPDLHSELNLSSLELGDSALYFCASSVSTGKGEPQHFGDGTRLSIL.

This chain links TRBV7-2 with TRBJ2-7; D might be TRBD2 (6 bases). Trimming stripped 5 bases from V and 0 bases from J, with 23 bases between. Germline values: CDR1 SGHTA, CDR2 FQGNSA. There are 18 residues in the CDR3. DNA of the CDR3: TGTGCCAGCAGCCCCCGCATTGGAAGCGGGTCAGTCTCCTACGAGCAGTACTTC. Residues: CASSPRIGSGSVSYEQYF.

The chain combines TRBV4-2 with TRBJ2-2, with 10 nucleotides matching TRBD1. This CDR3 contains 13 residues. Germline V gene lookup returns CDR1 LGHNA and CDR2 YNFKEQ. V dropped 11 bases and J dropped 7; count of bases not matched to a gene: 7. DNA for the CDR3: TGTGCCGGGCAGGGACAGGGGAGCGGGGAGCTGTTTTTT. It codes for CAGQGQGSGELFF.

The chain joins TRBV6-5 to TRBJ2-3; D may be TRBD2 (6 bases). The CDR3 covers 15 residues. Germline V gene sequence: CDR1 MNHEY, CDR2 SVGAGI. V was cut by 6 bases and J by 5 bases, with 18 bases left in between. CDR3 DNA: TGTGCCAGCAGGCAATCCGGGGGAAGGGTAGATACGCAGTATTTT. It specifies CASRQSGGRVDTQYF.

CDR3 loop: CASSGQGSAPLHF. The CDR3 nucleotides read TGTGCCAGCAGTGGACAGGGGTCGGCACCCCTCCACTTT. The chain joins TRBV25-1 to TRBJ1-6, with 8 bases that match TRBD1. V was clipped by 4 bases and J by 11 bases; unmatched bases: 4. Germline-derived CDR1 and CDR2 are MGHDK and SYGVNS. CDR3 length: 13 residues.

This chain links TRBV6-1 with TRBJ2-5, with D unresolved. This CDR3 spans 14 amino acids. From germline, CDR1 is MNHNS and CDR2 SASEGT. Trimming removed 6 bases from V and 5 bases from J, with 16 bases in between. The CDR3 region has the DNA TGTGCCAGCAGGCTAGACACTAACCGGGAGACCCAGTACTTC. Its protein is CASRLDTNRETQYF.